The rows below give T cell receptor beta chains drawn from one sample of a study of cytomegalovirus exposure and HLA in healthy donors. Here immunoSEQ multiplex PCR was the method, and the copy in TCRdb shows in-frame clones only, minus some. The sample contains about 130,000 clones, about two thirds of which appear only once. Sample: PBMCs. These receptors were taken from a man aged 40-49 years in good health and CMV-seropositive. Each CDR3 is given with its conserved first and last residue. Fields, in order: V gene, clone size, CDR3 length, J gene, D gene, CDR3 DNA, CDR3 protein. D genes are given only for firm matches. The size entry is marked missing in some rows and otherwise reads once, few, many or a size class.

v_call: TRBV19
clone_size: .
cdr3_length: 13
j_call: TRBJ2-5
d_call: .
cdr3_nt: TGTGCCAGTAGTAGGAGGGGCCAAGAGACCCAGTACTTC
cdr3_aa: CASSRRGQETQYF

v_call: TRBV5-1
clone_size: .
cdr3_length: 15
j_call: TRBJ2-1
d_call: TRBD1
cdr3_nt: TGCGCCAGCAGCTTCGGGACAGGGCCTTACAATGAGCAGTTCTTC
cdr3_aa: CASSFGTGPYNEQFF

v_call: TRBV6-1
clone_size: .
cdr3_length: 15
j_call: TRBJ2-2
d_call: TRBD1
cdr3_nt: TGTGCCAGCAGTACAGGGGGAACGGACACCGGGGAGCTGTTTTTT
cdr3_aa: CASSTGGTDTGELFF

v_call: TRBV7-2
clone_size: .
cdr3_length: 15
j_call: TRBJ1-1
d_call: .
cdr3_nt: TGTGCCAGCAGCTTAGGGGGTGCCGGGGGAGGTGAAGCTTTCTTT
cdr3_aa: CASSLGGAGGGEAFF

v_call: TRBV7-2
clone_size: once
cdr3_length: 15
j_call: TRBJ2-7
d_call: TRBD1
cdr3_nt: TGTGCCAGCAGCTTAGGGCCAGGGGGCTCCTACGAGCAGTACTTC
cdr3_aa: CASSLGPGGSYEQYF

v_call: TRBV1
clone_size: .
cdr3_length: 14
j_call: TRBJ2-3
d_call: .
cdr3_nt: TGCACCAGCAGCCAAGTAGCTAGCACAGATACGCAGTATTTT
cdr3_aa: CTSSQVASTDTQYF

v_call: TRBV5-4
clone_size: .
cdr3_length: 15
j_call: TRBJ2-7
d_call: TRBD1
cdr3_nt: TGTGCCAGCAGCTGGGGAACAGGGGTATCCTACGAGCAGTACTTC
cdr3_aa: CASSWGTGVSYEQYF

v_call: TRBV4-1
clone_size: once
cdr3_length: 14
j_call: TRBJ2-7
d_call: TRBD1
cdr3_nt: TGCGCCAGCAGCCCTCCGACAGGGACCGACGAGCAGTACTTC
cdr3_aa: CASSPPTGTDEQYF

v_call: TRBV23-1
clone_size: .
cdr3_length: 14
j_call: TRBJ2-7
d_call: .
cdr3_nt: TGCGCCAGCAGTCCCATAAGACGGAGCTACGAGCAGTACTTC
cdr3_aa: CASSPIRRSYEQYF

v_call: TRBV6-5
clone_size: .
cdr3_length: 13
j_call: TRBJ2-7
d_call: .
cdr3_nt: TGTGCCAGCAGTTACTCGAGTGCCTACGAGCAGTACTTC
cdr3_aa: CASSYSSAYEQYF

v_call: TRBV28
clone_size: few
cdr3_length: 12
j_call: TRBJ1-2
d_call: TRBD1
cdr3_nt: TGTGCCAGCAGTTTGAGGGACAGGGCTTACACCTTC
cdr3_aa: CASSLRDRAYTF

v_call: TRBV5-4
clone_size: .
cdr3_length: 15
j_call: TRBJ2-3
d_call: TRBD1
cdr3_nt: TGTGCCAGCAGCCCTAGGGGGCTTGGCACAGATACGCAGTATTTT
cdr3_aa: CASSPRGLGTDTQYF

v_call: TRBV4-2
clone_size: once
cdr3_length: 15
j_call: TRBJ1-4
d_call: .
cdr3_nt: TGTGCCAGCAGCCAAGATTTAGGGCCCGGAGGAAAACTGTTTTTT
cdr3_aa: CASSQDLGPGGKLFF

v_call: TRBV7-8
clone_size: few
cdr3_length: 13
j_call: TRBJ1-1
d_call: .
cdr3_nt: TGTGCCAGCAGCCGACAGGAGAACACTGAAGCTTTCTTT
cdr3_aa: CASSRQENTEAFF

v_call: TRBV7-6
clone_size: few
cdr3_length: 14
j_call: TRBJ2-2
d_call: .
cdr3_nt: TGTGCCAGCAGCTTCCTTATGAACACCGGGGAGCTGTTTTTT
cdr3_aa: CASSFLMNTGELFF

v_call: TRBV7-6
clone_size: once
cdr3_length: 12
j_call: TRBJ2-7
d_call: .
cdr3_nt: TGTGCCAGCAGCTCCTATTCCTACGAGCAGTACTTC
cdr3_aa: CASSSYSYEQYF

v_call: TRBV7-2
clone_size: few
cdr3_length: 13
j_call: TRBJ1-6
d_call: .
cdr3_nt: TGTGCCAGCTCCGAGGTCAGTTTTTCACCCCTCCACTTT
cdr3_aa: CASSEVSFSPLHF

v_call: TRBV21-1
clone_size: .
cdr3_length: 15
j_call: TRBJ2-7
d_call: .
cdr3_nt: TGTGCCAGCAGCACGCGGACAGAGTACTCCTACGAGCAGTACTTC
cdr3_aa: CASSTRTEYSYEQYF

v_call: TRBV5-1
clone_size: .
cdr3_length: 15
j_call: TRBJ1-2
d_call: TRBD1
cdr3_nt: TGCGCCAGCAGCGCCAGACAGGGGGCTGGCTATGGCTACACCTTC
cdr3_aa: CASSARQGAGYGYTF

v_call: TRBV5-1
clone_size: .
cdr3_length: 17
j_call: TRBJ2-3
d_call: TRBD1
cdr3_nt: TGCGCCAGCAGCTCCCTCTCGTCCGGACAGGGAACAGATACGCAGTATTTT
cdr3_aa: CASSSLSSGQGTDTQYF

v_call: TRBV11-2
clone_size: .
cdr3_length: 13
j_call: TRBJ1-2
d_call: .
cdr3_nt: TGTGCCAGCAGCTCAGGAGGGGTTTATGGCTACACCTTC
cdr3_aa: CASSSGGVYGYTF

v_call: TRBV28
clone_size: .
cdr3_length: 13
j_call: TRBJ1-2
d_call: .
cdr3_nt: TGTGCCAGCAGTAACAGGGCGGGCTATGGCTACACCTTC
cdr3_aa: CASSNRAGYGYTF

v_call: TRBV29-1
clone_size: .
cdr3_length: 15
j_call: TRBJ2-7
d_call: TRBD1
cdr3_nt: TGCAGCGTTGAGTTAGAAAGGGGACAGGGCTACGAGCAGTACTTC
cdr3_aa: CSVELERGQGYEQYF

v_call: TRBV19
clone_size: .
cdr3_length: 16
j_call: TRBJ2-7
d_call: TRBD2
cdr3_nt: TGTGCCAGTAGTACGGCCGGGAAGCGGGGATCCCACGAGCAGTACTTC
cdr3_aa: CASSTAGKRGSHEQYF

v_call: TRBV28
clone_size: .
cdr3_length: 12
j_call: TRBJ2-7
d_call: TRBD1
cdr3_nt: TGTGCCAGCAGGCGGGGACAGGGAGGGCAGTACTTC
cdr3_aa: CASRRGQGGQYF

v_call: TRBV27
clone_size: few
cdr3_length: 15
j_call: TRBJ2-7
d_call: .
cdr3_nt: TGTGCCAGCAGCCGAGGGGGGGGGCAGACCTACGAGCAGTACTTC
cdr3_aa: CASSRGGGQTYEQYF

v_call: TRBV28
clone_size: few
cdr3_length: 15
j_call: TRBJ1-1
d_call: .
cdr3_nt: TGTGCCAGCCCGCCGGTGGAGGGAAGAGGCACTGAAGCTTTCTTT
cdr3_aa: CASPPVEGRGTEAFF

v_call: TRBV19
clone_size: .
cdr3_length: 15
j_call: TRBJ1-1
d_call: TRBD1
cdr3_nt: TGTGCCAGTAGTATGGTTTCAGGGGGTAACACTGAAGCTTTCTTT
cdr3_aa: CASSMVSGGNTEAFF

v_call: TRBV11-2
clone_size: .
cdr3_length: 14
j_call: TRBJ2-1
d_call: .
cdr3_nt: TGTGCCAGCACCTCCAGAGACATTGGCAATGAGCAGTTCTTC
cdr3_aa: CASTSRDIGNEQFF

v_call: TRBV2
clone_size: .
cdr3_length: 15
j_call: TRBJ1-4
d_call: .
cdr3_nt: TGTGCCAGCAGTGAACCGACAGGCGTAAATGAAAAACTGTTTTTT
cdr3_aa: CASSEPTGVNEKLFF

v_call: TRBV6-1
clone_size: .
cdr3_length: 15
j_call: TRBJ2-3
d_call: .
cdr3_nt: TGTGCCAGCAGTGAAGGGTCTAAACGCACAGATACGCAGTATTTT
cdr3_aa: CASSEGSKRTDTQYF

v_call: TRBV2
clone_size: .
cdr3_length: 14
j_call: TRBJ2-7
d_call: .
cdr3_nt: TGTGCCAGCAGTGAATATGGGGACACGGGCGAGCAGTACTTC
cdr3_aa: CASSEYGDTGEQYF

v_call: TRBV7-8
clone_size: once
cdr3_length: 14
j_call: TRBJ2-7
d_call: .
cdr3_nt: TGTGCCAGCACCGCTACCACCGCACGGTACGAGCAGTACTTC
cdr3_aa: CASTATTARYEQYF

v_call: TRBV29-1
clone_size: .
cdr3_length: 13
j_call: TRBJ2-7
d_call: TRBD2
cdr3_nt: TGCAGCGTCCTAGCGGGAGGGACCTACGAGCAGTACTTC
cdr3_aa: CSVLAGGTYEQYF

v_call: TRBV5-1
clone_size: .
cdr3_length: 14
j_call: TRBJ2-1
d_call: TRBD2
cdr3_nt: TGCGCCAGCAGCTTGGAACTAGCGGCAGGGGAGCAGTTCTTC
cdr3_aa: CASSLELAAGEQFF

v_call: TRBV6-6
clone_size: .
cdr3_length: 15
j_call: TRBJ1-2
d_call: .
cdr3_nt: TGTGCCAGCAGTTACGTACACAGGTCAAACTATGGCTACACCTTC
cdr3_aa: CASSYVHRSNYGYTF

v_call: TRBV28
clone_size: once
cdr3_length: 16
j_call: TRBJ1-1
d_call: .
cdr3_nt: TGTGCCAGCAGTTTAGCAGACAATCTTATGAACACTGAAGCTTTCTTT
cdr3_aa: CASSLADNLMNTEAFF

v_call: TRBV28
clone_size: .
cdr3_length: 17
j_call: TRBJ1-6
d_call: TRBD1
cdr3_nt: TGTGCCAGCACCTCAACGGCGAGGACAGGGTACAATTCACCCCTCCACTTT
cdr3_aa: CASTSTARTGYNSPLHF

v_call: TRBV5-1
clone_size: few
cdr3_length: 15
j_call: TRBJ1-1
d_call: TRBD1
cdr3_nt: TGCGCCAGCAGCCGCACCACAGGGGCGAACACTGAAGCTTTCTTT
cdr3_aa: CASSRTTGANTEAFF

v_call: TRBV11-2
clone_size: .
cdr3_length: 15
j_call: TRBJ2-7
d_call: .
cdr3_nt: TGTGCCAGCAGCCAGACTAGTATACCTTCTTACGAGCAGTACTTC
cdr3_aa: CASSQTSIPSYEQYF

v_call: TRBV5-5
clone_size: .
cdr3_length: 15
j_call: TRBJ1-6
d_call: TRBD1
cdr3_nt: TGTGCCAGCAGCTTACAGGGGGCTCAGAATTCACCCCTCCACTTT
cdr3_aa: CASSLQGAQNSPLHF

v_call: TRBV18
clone_size: .
cdr3_length: 16
j_call: TRBJ1-1
d_call: TRBD1
cdr3_nt: TGTGCCAGCTCACTAGAGGACAGGGTCGTTGGCACTGAAGCTTTCTTT
cdr3_aa: CASSLEDRVVGTEAFF

v_call: TRBV28
clone_size: .
cdr3_length: 13
j_call: TRBJ2-7
d_call: .
cdr3_nt: TGTGCCAGCGAAGCAGGGTACTCCTACGAGCAGTACTTC
cdr3_aa: CASEAGYSYEQYF

v_call: TRBV27
clone_size: few
cdr3_length: 14
j_call: TRBJ2-7
d_call: TRBD1
cdr3_nt: TGTGCCAGCCAACAGGGGACAGGGGTCGGCGAGCAGTACTTC
cdr3_aa: CASQQGTGVGEQYF